The rows below give T cell receptor beta chains drawn from one sample of a study of cytomegalovirus exposure and HLA in healthy donors. TCRdb keeps only in-frame clones here, not all; method: immunoSEQ multiplex PCR. Of roughly 120,000 clones listed, about four fifths are singletons. Sequenced material: PBMCs. These receptors originate from a man aged 30-40 years in good health and CMV-seropositive. Both conserved end residues are part of each CDR3. A D gene is named only where the DNA matches it firmly. For some rows the clone size is stated as once, few or many, or as a class when expanded; others skip it.

j_call,d_call,cdr3_length,clone_size,v_call,cdr3_nt,cdr3_aa
TRBJ1-6,.,14,.,TRBV27,TGTGCCAGCAGTTCCGTCCTACATAATTCACCCCTCCACTTT,CASSSVLHNSPLHF
TRBJ2-1,TRBD2,16,.,TRBV7-8,TGTGCCAGCAACATTTTTTCCGGGGGGGACAACAATGAGCAGTTCTTC,CASNIFSGGDNNEQFF
TRBJ1-1,.,16,.,TRBV5-8,TGTGCCAGCAGCATTTTCGAAAGGAGAACGAACACTGAAGCTTTCTTT,CASSIFERRTNTEAFF
TRBJ2-7,TRBD2,14,.,TRBV7-2,TGTGCCAGCAGCCGACCGGGACTAGGTTACGAGCAGTACTTC,CASSRPGLGYEQYF
TRBJ2-2,.,16,.,TRBV5-1,TGCGCCAGCAGCTTGGCCCGGAGGATGAACACCGGGGAGCTGTTTTTT,CASSLARRMNTGELFF
TRBJ1-5,.,14,.,TRBV28,TGTGCCAGCAGCCTCCTCCAGGGGCATCAGCCCCAGCATTTT,CASSLLQGHQPQHF
TRBJ2-1,TRBD1,17,few,TRBV5-8,TGTGCCAGCAGCTTGGGGACAGGGTATAGCTCCTACAATGAGCAGTTCTTC,CASSLGTGYSSYNEQFF
TRBJ1-4,TRBD1,12,few,TRBV12-5,TGTGCTAGTGGTCCAATAGACAGGGCACTGTTTTTT,CASGPIDRALFF
TRBJ1-2,.,17,few,TRBV29-1,TGCAGCGTTTTCTCTTCGGGGACTGCGGGGGGAATCTATGGCTACACCTTC,CSVFSSGTAGGIYGYTF
TRBJ1-4,.,11,.,TRBV2,TGTGCCAGCAGCGCGGGAGAAAAACTGTTTTTT,CASSAGEKLFF
TRBJ1-1,TRBD1,13,once,TRBV5-1,TGCGCCAGCCGTCGGGACAGGGTGAGAAGGGCTTTCTTT,CASRRDRVRRAFF
TRBJ1-6,TRBD1,18,.,TRBV5-1,TGCGCCAGCCCTAATACCCATGGACAGGCCCCACCGAATTCACCCCTCCACTTT,CASPNTHGQAPPNSPLHF
TRBJ1-3,.,15,.,TRBV25-1,TGTGCCAGCAGTGCCGGGAGCAACTCTGGAAACACCATATATTTT,CASSAGSNSGNTIYF
TRBJ1-5,.,15,.,TRBV30,TGTGCCTGGAGTTCAAAGCCCCAGGGGAATCAGCCCCAGCATTTT,CAWSSKPQGNQPQHF
TRBJ1-1,.,14,.,TRBV7-6,TGTGCCAGCAGCTTAGGGGCGGGTAACACTGAAGCTTTCTTT,CASSLGAGNTEAFF
TRBJ2-1,TRBD2,15,.,TRBV7-2,TGTGCCAGCAGCGTTTCTAGCGGGCCCTACAATGAGCAGTTCTTC,CASSVSSGPYNEQFF
TRBJ2-6,.,14,.,TRBV19,TGTGCCAGTAGACGAATTGGCGGGGCCAACGTCCTGACTTTC,CASRRIGGANVLTF
TRBJ2-1,TRBD2,16,.,TRBV30,TGTGCCTGGAGTGGGGTACTAGCGGGCGACCTCAATGAGCAGTTCTTC,CAWSGVLAGDLNEQFF